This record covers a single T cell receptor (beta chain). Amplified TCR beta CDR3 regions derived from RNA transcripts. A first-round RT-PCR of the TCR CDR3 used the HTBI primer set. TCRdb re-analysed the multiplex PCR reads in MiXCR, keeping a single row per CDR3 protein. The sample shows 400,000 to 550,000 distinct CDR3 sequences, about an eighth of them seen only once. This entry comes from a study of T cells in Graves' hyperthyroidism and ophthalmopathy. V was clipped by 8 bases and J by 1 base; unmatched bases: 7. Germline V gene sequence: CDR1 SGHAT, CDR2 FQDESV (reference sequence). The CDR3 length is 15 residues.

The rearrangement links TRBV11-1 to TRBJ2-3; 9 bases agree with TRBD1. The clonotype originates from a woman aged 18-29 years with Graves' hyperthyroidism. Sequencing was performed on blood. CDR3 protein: CASRARTGGTDTQYF. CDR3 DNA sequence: TGTGCCAGCCGAGCCAGGACAGGGGGCACAGATACGCAGTATTTT.